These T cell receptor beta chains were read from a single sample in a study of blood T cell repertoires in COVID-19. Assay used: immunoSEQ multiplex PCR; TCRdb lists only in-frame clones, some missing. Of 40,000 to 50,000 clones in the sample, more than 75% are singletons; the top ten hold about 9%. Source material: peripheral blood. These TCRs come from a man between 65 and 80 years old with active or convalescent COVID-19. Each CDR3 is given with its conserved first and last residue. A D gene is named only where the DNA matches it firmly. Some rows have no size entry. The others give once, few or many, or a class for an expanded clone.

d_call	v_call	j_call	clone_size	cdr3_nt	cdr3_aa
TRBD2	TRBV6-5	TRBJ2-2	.	TGTGCCAGCAGTTCTCAGGCTAGCGGGACCACCGGGGAGCTGTTTTTT	CASSSQASGTTGELFF
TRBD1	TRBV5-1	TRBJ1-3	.	TGCGCCAGCAGCGTCTCAACCGGGACAGGGGTCGGAAACACCATATATTTT	CASSVSTGTGVGNTIYF
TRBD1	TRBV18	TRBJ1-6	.	TGTGCCAGCCGCGGACAGGAGGATTCACCCCTCCACTTT	CASRGQEDSPLHF
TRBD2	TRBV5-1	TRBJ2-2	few	TGCGCCAGCAGCCCGCTAGCGGGGGGTACCGGGGAGCTGTTTTTT	CASSPLAGGTGELFF
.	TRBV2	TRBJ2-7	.	TGTGCCAGCACCCGGGTTGTGGAGCAGTACTTC	CASTRVVEQYF
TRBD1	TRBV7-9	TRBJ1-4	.	TGTGCCAGCCGACTGGGACAGGGAAATGAAAAACTGTTTTTT	CASRLGQGNEKLFF
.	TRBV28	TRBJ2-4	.	TGTGCCAGCATGGTCAGCGAGAAAAACATTCAGTACTTC	CASMVSEKNIQYF
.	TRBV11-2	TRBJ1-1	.	TGTGCCAGCAGCGATACCAACACGGGGGGTACGGCTGAAGCTTTCTTT	CASSDTNTGGTAEAFF
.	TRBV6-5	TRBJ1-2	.	TGTGCCAGCAGTTCCAGAATCTATGGCTACACCTTC	CASSSRIYGYTF
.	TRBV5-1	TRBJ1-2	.	TGCGCCAGCAGCTTCGGTCGGGAGAATGGTGGCTACACCTTC	CASSFGRENGGYTF
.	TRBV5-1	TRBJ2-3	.	TGCGCCAGCAGCGTAGACACAGATACGCAGTATTTT	CASSVDTDTQYF
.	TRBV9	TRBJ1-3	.	TGTGCCAGCAGCGTAGATCTTTTCTCTGGAAACACCATATATTTT	CASSVDLFSGNTIYF
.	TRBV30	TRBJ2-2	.	TGTGCCTGGAGTCGGGACTTCTCCACCGGGGAGCTGTTTTTT	CAWSRDFSTGELFF
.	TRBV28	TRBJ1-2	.	TGTGCCAGCAGTTTACCTCCAGGTTACTATGGCTACACCTTC	CASSLPPGYYGYTF
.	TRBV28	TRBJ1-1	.	TGTGCCAGCAGTTTAATAGGACAGAAGATGAACACTGAAGCTTTCTTT	CASSLIGQKMNTEAFF
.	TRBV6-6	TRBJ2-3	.	TGTGCCAGCAATACAGGTGGGACAGATACGCAGTATTTT	CASNTGGTDTQYF
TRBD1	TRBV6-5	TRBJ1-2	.	TGTGCCAGCAGTTCTAGAGGAAACAGGGGCGACTATGGCTACACCTTC	CASSSRGNRGDYGYTF
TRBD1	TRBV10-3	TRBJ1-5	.	TGTGCCACGAGGGACAGTGATCAGCCCCAGCATTTT	CATRDSDQPQHF
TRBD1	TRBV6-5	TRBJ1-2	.	TGTGCCAGCAGTCCAGACAGGGTATCACGCGGCTACACCTTC	CASSPDRVSRGYTF
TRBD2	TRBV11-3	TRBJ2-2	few	TGTGCCAGCAGCTTTGCGGGGGGCCCGTTCTCCGGGGAGCTGTTTTTT	CASSFAGGPFSGELFF
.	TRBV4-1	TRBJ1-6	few	TGCGCCAGCAGCCAAGGAATTTGGCAGGGTAATTCACCCCTCCACTTT	CASSQGIWQGNSPLHF
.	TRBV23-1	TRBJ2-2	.	TGCGCCATCATCAGAACCGGGGAGCTGTTTTTT	CAIIRTGELFF
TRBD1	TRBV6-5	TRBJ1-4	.	TGTGCCAGCGCAGGGGGCGGGGGAGAAAAACTGTTTTTT	CASAGGGGEKLFF
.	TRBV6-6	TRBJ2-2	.	TGTGCCAGCAGTTACTCGAGTCAGGGTGCCGGGGAGCTGTTTTTT	CASSYSSQGAGELFF
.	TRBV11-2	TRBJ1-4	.	TGTGCCAGCAGCGGAAACCAGGCCCTTCGCGAAAAACTGTTTTTT	CASSGNQALREKLFF
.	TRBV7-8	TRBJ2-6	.	TGTGCCACTAAGACAGGAGCTGGGGCCAACGTCCTGACTTTC	CATKTGAGANVLTF
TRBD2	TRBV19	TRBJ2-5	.	TGTGCCAGTTCCCGGGAGGACGAGACCCAGTACTTC	CASSREDETQYF
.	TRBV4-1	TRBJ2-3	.	TGCGCCAGCAGCCAAGAAGGGTACAGGTTGGCAGATACGCAGTATTTT	CASSQEGYRLADTQYF
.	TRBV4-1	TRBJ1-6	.	TGCGCCAGCAGCCAAGATAGCAGGGGAATTGGAAATTCACCCCTCCACTTT	CASSQDSRGIGNSPLHF
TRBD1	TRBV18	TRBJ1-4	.	TGTGCCAGCTCAAACTACGGACAGGGATACGAGAAACTGTTTTTT	CASSNYGQGYEKLFF
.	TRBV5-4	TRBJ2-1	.	TGTGCCAGCAGCTCCCGGCTAGGCCCTGAGCAGTTCTTC	CASSSRLGPEQFF
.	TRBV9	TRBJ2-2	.	TGTGCCAGCAGCCCCTTCCGGGGCGGGGAGCTGTTTTTT	CASSPFRGGELFF
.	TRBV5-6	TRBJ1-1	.	TGTGCCAGCAGCCGGAAGAGGGCTGAAGCTTTCTTT	CASSRKRAEAFF
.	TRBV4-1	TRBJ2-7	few	TGCGCCAGCAGCCAGGCGTTGGGGGCCTCCTACGAGCAGTACTTC	CASSQALGASYEQYF
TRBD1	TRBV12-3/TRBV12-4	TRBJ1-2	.	TGTGCCAGCAGGGCCGGGACAGGTGGGCGCTACACCTTC	CASRAGTGGRYTF
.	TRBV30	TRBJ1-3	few	TGTGCCTGGAGATCGATATACTTCTCTGGAAACACCATATATTTT	CAWRSIYFSGNTIYF
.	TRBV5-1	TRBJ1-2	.	TGCGCCAGCAGCCCGGCGCGGGGAAGCTATGGCTACACCTTC	CASSPARGSYGYTF
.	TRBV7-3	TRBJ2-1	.	TGTGTTCCAGGCCCCCCACAGGCATCAAAAAAGGAGAATGAGCAGTTCTTC	CVPGPPQASKKENEQFF
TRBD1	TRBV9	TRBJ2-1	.	TGTGCCAGTTCGACGGGACAGTCCTACAATGAGCAGTTCTTC	CASSTGQSYNEQFF
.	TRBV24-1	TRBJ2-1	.	TGTGCCACCAGTGGTCAGACGGGGAGCTCCTACAATGAGCAGTTCTTC	CATSGQTGSSYNEQFF
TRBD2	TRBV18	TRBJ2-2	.	TGTGCCAGCTCACCTCCTAGCGGGGGAAACACCGGGGAGCTGTTTTTT	CASSPPSGGNTGELFF
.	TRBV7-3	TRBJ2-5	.	TGTGCCAGCAGCTTATGGGGCGGCCAAGAGACCCAGTACTTC	CASSLWGGQETQYF
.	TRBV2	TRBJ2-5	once	TGTGCCAGCAGTGTCATGGCGGATCAAGAGACCCAGTACTTC	CASSVMADQETQYF
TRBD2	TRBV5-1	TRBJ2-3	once	TGCGCCAGCAGCTTTACTGGGGGGGGCACAGATACGCAGTATTTT	CASSFTGGGTDTQYF
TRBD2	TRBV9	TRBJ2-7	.	TGTGCCAGCAGCGCGGTCGGGGGGGTGAGCGAGCAGTACTTC	CASSAVGGVSEQYF
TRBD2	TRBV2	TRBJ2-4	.	TGTGCCAGCAGTGAAGCCGCTAGCGGGGGGGCAACCAAAAACATTCAGTACTTC	CASSEAASGGATKNIQYF
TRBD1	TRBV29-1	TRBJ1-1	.	TGCAGCGTTATAGCCCCGGGACAGGGCTTCTTT	CSVIAPGQGFF
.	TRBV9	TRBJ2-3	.	TGTGCCAGCAGCGTAGTCCCTCAGGGGGGAGATACGCAGTATTTT	CASSVVPQGGDTQYF
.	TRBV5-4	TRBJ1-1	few	TGTGCCAGCAGCGCACAGGGTAAAGGGAACACTGAAGCTTTCTTT	CASSAQGKGNTEAFF
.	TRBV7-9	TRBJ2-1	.	TGTGCCAGCAGCTTAGCGGGGGCGAGGGGCAATGAGCAGTTCTTC	CASSLAGARGNEQFF
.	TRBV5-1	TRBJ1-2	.	TGCGCCAGCAGCTCCGCAGGGGCCGTCTATGGCTACACCTTC	CASSSAGAVYGYTF
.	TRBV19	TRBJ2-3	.	TGTGCCAGTACCGAGAGAGGGGGGGCCTCGGATACGCAGTATTTT	CASTERGGASDTQYF
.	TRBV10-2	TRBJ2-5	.	TGCGCCAGCAGTGATTTGGAGGGTGTTAAGGGGACCCAGTACTTC	CASSDLEGVKGTQYF
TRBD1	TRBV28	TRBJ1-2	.	TGTGCCAGCAGAGGTACAGGGGCGGTGAGCTATGGCTACACCTTC	CASRGTGAVSYGYTF
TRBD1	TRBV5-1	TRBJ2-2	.	TGCGCCAGCCTTCCTGACAGGGGGCGTTCCGGGGAGCTGTTTTTT	CASLPDRGRSGELFF
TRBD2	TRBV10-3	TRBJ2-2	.	TGTGCCATCTCCTACCTAGCGGGGGCGAACACCGGGGAGCTGTTTTTT	CAISYLAGANTGELFF
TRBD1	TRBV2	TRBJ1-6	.	TGTGCCAGCAGTGAAGGGGGACAGGAGAATTCACCCCTCCACTTT	CASSEGGQENSPLHF
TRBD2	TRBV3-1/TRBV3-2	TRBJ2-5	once	TGTGCCAGCAGCCAACTAGCGGGAGGTAAAGAGACCCAGTACTTC	CASSQLAGGKETQYF
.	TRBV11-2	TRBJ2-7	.	TGTGCCAGCAGCTCCCAACTACAAACCTACGAGCAGTACTTC	CASSSQLQTYEQYF
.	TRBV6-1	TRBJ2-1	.	TGTGCCAGCAGTGTTCAGGGGACGGACAACTACAATGAGCAGTTCTTC	CASSVQGTDNYNEQFF